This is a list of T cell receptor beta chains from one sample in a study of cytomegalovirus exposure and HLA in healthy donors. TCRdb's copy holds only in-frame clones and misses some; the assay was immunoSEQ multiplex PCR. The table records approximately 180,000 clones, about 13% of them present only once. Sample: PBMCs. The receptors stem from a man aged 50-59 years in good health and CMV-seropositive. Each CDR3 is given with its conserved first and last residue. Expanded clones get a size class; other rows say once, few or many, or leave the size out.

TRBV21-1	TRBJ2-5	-	CASIKSGRGGETQYF
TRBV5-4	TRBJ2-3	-	CASSFLGQGPDTQYF
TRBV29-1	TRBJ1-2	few	CSVSGTVYGYTF
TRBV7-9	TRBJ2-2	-	CASSAPGTGELFF
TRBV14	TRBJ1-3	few	CASSQDPRGNTIYF
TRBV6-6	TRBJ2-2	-	CASSQAGGPDTGELFF
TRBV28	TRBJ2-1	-	CASSGGAGGQFF
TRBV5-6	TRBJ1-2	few	CASSLRRTGGNYGYTF
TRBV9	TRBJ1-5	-	CASSVSGTGQPQHF
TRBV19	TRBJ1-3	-	CASSMRDRENTIYF
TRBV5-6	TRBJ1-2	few	CASRYTGDPNYGYTF
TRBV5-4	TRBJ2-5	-	CASSLSRASKETQYF
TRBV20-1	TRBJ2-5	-	CSGHQETQYF
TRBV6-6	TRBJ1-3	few	CASIPGVPGNTIYF
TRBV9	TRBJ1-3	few	CASSVDGYSGNTIYF
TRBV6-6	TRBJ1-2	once	CASSKTGAWYGYTF
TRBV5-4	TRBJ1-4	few	CASSSRTGGTEKLFF
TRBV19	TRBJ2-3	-	CASRGLPGDTQYF
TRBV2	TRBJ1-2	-	CAGRRGLGYTF
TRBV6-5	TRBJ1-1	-	CASSYAGDTEAFF
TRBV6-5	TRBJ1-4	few	CASSYSGTGRSELFF
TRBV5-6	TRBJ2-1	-	CASSGMGLGGVDNEQFF
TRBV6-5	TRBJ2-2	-	CASSSADSSGTGELFF
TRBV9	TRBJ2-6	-	CASSVAGLASGANVLTF
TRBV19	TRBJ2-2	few	CASGIQTGLTGELFF
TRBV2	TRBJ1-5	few	CASTQTGGTNQPQHF
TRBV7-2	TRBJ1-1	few	CASSLVGQTNTEAFF
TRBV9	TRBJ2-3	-	CASSETETSGITDTQYF
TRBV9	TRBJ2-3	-	CASNSLAGSTDTQYF
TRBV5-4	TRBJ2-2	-	CASSLAGVDTGELFF
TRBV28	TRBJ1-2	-	CASSNSYGYTF
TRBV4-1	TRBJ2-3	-	CASSLGTGGPDTQYF
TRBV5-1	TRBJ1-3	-	CASSGTGQGAGNTIYF
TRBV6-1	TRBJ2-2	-	CASSEGPSAGELFF
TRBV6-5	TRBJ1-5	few	CASSYSILNNQPQHF
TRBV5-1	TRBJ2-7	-	CASRTVAGSYEQYF
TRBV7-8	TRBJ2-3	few	CASSFQGSPDTQYF
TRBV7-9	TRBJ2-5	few	CASSLEGTGGETQYF
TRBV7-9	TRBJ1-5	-	CASSLAGSYQPQHF
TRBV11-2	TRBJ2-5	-	CASSLEGRFQETQYF
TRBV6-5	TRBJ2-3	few	CASSYSISIPTDTQYF
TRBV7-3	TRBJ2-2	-	CASSRDRTNTGELFF
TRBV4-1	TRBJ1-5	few	CASSQDVYGDQPQHF
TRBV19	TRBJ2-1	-	CASSIGTGRNEQFF